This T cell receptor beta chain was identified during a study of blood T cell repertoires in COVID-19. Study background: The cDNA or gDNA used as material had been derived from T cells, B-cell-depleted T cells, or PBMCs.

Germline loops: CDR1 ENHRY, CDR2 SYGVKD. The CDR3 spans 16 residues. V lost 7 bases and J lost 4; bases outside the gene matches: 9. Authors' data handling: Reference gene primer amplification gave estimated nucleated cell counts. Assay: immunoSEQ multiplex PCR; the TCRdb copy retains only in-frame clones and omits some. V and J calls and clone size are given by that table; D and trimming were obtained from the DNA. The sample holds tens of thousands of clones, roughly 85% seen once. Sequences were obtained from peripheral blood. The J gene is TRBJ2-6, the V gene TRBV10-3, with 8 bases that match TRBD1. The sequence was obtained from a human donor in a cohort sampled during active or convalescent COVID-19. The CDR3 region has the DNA TGTGCCATCACCAATCAGGGGGCGACGGGGGCCAACGTCCTGACTTTC. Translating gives CAITNQGATGANVLTF.